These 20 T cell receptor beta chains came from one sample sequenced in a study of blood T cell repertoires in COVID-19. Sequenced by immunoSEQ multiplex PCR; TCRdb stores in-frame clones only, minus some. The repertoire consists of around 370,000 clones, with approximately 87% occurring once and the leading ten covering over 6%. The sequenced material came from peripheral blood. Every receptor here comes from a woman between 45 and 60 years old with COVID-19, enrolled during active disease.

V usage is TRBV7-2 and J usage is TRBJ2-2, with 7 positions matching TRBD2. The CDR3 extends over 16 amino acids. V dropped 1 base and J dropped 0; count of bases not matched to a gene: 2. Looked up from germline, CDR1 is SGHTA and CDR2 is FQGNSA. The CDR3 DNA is TGTGCCAGCAGCTTAGGAAGCGGGGCGAACACCGGGGAGCTGTTTTTT. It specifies CASSLGSGANTGELFF.

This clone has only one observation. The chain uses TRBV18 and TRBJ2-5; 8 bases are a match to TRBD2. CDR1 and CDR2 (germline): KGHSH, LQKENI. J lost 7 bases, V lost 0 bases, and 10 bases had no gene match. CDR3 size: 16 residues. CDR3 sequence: CASSPPISGTSMTQYF. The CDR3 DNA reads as TGTGCCAGCTCACCACCGATTAGCGGGACATCGATGACCCAGTACTTC. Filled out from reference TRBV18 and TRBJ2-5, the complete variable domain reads NAGVMQNPRHLVRRRGQEARLRCSPMKGHSHVYWYRQLPEEGLKFMVYLQKENIIDESGMPKERFSAEFPKEGPSILRIQQVVRGDSAAYFCASSPPISGTSMTQYFGPGTRLLVL.

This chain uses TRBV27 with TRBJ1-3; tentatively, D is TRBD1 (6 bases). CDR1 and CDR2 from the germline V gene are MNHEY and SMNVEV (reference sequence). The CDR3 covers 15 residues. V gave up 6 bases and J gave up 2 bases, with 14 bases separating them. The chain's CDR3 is CASRISRTAGNTIYF. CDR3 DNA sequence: TGTGCCAGCAGAATTAGTAGGACAGCTGGAAACACCATATATTTT.

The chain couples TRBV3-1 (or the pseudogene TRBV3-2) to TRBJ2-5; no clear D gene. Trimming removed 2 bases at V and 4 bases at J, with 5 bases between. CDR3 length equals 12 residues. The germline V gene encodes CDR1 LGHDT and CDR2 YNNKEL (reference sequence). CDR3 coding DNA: TGTGCCAGCAGCCAACCCTCAGAGACCCAGTACTTC. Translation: CASSQPSETQYF.

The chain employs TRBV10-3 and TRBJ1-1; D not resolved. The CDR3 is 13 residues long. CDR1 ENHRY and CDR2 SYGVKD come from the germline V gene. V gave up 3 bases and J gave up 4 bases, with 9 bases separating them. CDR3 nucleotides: TGTGCCATCAGTGATGTCCCCTCCACTGAAGCTTTCTTT. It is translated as CAISDVPSTEAFF.

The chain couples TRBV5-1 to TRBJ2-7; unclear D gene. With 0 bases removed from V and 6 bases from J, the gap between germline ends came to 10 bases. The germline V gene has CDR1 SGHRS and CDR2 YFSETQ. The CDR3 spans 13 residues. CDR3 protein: CASSLVAGGEQYF. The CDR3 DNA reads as TGCGCCAGCAGCTTGGTCGCTGGCGGCGAGCAGTACTTC.

CDR3 coding DNA: TGTGCCAGCAGCCAAGAGCGGTTGAGGGCAGATACGCAGTATTTT. Its translation is CASSQERLRADTQYF. The chain is built from TRBV14 and TRBJ2-3; weak D call: TRBD2 (5 bases). This CDR3 has 15 residues. The V end lost 0 bases, the J end lost 4 bases, and 11 bases lay between the germline ends. The germline V gene has CDR1 SGHDN and CDR2 FVKESK.

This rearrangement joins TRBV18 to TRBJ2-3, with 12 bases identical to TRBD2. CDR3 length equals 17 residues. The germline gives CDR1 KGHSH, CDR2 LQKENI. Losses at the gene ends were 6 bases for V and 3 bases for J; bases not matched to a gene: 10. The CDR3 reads CASSPASGRARTDTQYF. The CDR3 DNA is TGTGCCAGCTCCCCCGCTAGCGGGAGGGCCAGAACAGATACGCAGTATTTT.

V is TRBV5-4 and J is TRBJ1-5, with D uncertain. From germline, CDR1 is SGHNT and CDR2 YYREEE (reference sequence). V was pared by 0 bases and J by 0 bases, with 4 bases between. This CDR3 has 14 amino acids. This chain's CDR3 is CASSLAGSNQPQHF. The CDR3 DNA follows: TGTGCCAGCAGCTTGGCCGGTAGCAATCAGCCCCAGCATTTT.

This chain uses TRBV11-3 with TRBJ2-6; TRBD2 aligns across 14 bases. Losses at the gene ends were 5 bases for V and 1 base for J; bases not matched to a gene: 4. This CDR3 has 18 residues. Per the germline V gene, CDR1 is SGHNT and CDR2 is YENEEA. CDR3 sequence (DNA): TGTGCCAGCAGCAAAGGACTAGCGGGAGGATCTGGGGCCAACGTCCTGACTTTC. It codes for CASSKGLAGGSGANVLTF.

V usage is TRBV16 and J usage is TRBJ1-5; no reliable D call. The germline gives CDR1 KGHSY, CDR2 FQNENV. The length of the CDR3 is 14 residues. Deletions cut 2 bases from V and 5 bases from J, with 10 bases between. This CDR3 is CASSQIVGYQPQHF. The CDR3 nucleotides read TGTGCCAGCAGCCAAATCGTCGGGTATCAGCCCCAGCATTTT. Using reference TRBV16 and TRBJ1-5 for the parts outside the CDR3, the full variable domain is GEEVAQTPKHLVRGEGQKAKLYCAPIKGHSYVFWYQQVLKNEFKFLISFQNENVFDETGMPKERFSAKCLPNSPCSLEIQATKLEDSAVYFCASSQIVGYQPQHFGDGTRLSIL.

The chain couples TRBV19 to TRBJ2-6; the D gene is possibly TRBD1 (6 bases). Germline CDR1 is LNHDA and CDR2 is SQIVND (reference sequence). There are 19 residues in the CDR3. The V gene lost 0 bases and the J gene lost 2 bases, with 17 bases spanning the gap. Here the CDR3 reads CASSIDSPGRGTGANVLTF. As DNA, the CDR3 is TGTGCCAGTAGTATAGACTCCCCGGGTAGGGGGACTGGGGCCAACGTCCTGACTTTC.

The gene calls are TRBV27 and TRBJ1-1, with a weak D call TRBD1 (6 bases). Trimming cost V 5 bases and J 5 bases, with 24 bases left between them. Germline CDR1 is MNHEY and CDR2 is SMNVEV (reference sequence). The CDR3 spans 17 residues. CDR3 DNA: TGTGCCAGCAGTGAACTCGGGGGCGGGAGTAGGAGGACTGAAGCTTTCTTT. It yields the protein CASSELGGGSRRTEAFF.

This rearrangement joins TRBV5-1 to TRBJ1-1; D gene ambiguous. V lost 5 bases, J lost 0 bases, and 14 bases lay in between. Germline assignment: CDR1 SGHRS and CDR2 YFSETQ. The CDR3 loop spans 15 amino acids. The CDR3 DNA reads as TGCGCCAGCAGGCCCAATATTGTAGTGAACACTGAAGCTTTCTTT. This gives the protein CASRPNIVVNTEAFF. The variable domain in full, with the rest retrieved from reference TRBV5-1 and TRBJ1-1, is KAGVTQTPRYLIKTRGQQVTLSCSPISGHRSVSWYQQTPGQGLQFLFEYFSETQRNKGNFPGRFSGRQFSNSRSEMNVSTLELGDSALYLCASRPNIVVNTEAFFGQGTRLTVV.

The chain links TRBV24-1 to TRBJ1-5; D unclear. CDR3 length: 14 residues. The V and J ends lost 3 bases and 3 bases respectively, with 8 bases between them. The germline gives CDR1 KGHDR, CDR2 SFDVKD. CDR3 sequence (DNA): TGTGCCACCAGTGATGCTGGCCCCAATCAGCCCCAGCATTTT. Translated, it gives CATSDAGPNQPQHF.

The CDR3 region has the DNA TGTGCCAGTAATCCCCCGGGACAGGAAGCTTTCTTT. It is translated as CASNPPGQEAFF. The chain employs TRBV19 and TRBJ1-1, with TRBD1 matching 7 bases. CDR3 length: 12 residues. V was clipped by 7 bases and J by 8 bases; unmatched bases: 7. CDR1 is LNHDA and CDR2 is SQIVND in the germline V gene (reference sequence).

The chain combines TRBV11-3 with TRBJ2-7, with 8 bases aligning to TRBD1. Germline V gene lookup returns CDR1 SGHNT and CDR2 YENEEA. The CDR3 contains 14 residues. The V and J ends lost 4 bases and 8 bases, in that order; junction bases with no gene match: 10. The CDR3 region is CASSSHGQGRKQYF. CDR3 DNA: TGTGCCAGCAGCTCCCACGGACAGGGCCGAAAGCAGTACTTC.

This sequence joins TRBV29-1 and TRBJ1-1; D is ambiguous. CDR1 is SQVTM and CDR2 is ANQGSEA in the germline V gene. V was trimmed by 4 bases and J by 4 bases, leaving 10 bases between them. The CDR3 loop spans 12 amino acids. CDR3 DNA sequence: TGCAGCGTTGTAACGACAAGCACTGAAGCTTTCTTT. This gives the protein CSVVTTSTEAFF.

The CDR3 is CASSGGDRIYQPQHF. In DNA, the CDR3 is TGTGCCAGCAGTGGAGGGGACAGGATTTACCAGCCCCAGCATTTT. The rearrangement links TRBV2 to TRBJ1-5; 8 bases are shared with TRBD1. The CDR3 runs 15 residues. V shed 4 bases, J shed 7 bases, and the junction held 9 bases outside the gene matches. Per germline, CDR1 SNHLY and CDR2 FYNNEI.

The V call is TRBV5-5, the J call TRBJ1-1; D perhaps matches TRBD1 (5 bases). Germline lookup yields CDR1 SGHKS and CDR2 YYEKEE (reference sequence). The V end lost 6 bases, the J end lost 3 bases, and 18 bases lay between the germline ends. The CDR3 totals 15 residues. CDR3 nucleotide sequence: TGTGCCAGCACCTCCCTCGGAGGGGCGTACACTGAAGCTTTCTTT. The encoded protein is CASTSLGGAYTEAFF.